The sequence of this TCR beta chain was determined in a study of cytomegalovirus exposure and HLA in healthy donors. Across the whole study: From 170 million or so T cells, an earlier analysis saw approximately 120 million unique TCR beta sequences.

A multiplex PCR was run with 60 Vbeta primers and 13 Jbeta primers. Here immunoSEQ multiplex PCR was the method, and the copy in TCRdb shows in-frame clones only, minus some. Of about 300,000 clones listed, 86% are singletons. The receptor's source is a man in his forties or fifties in good health and CMV-seropositive. The sample comprised PBMCs.

In nucleotides, the CDR3 is TGTGCCAGCAGTCGACAGGGGGGAACAGATACGCAGTATTTT. Amino acids: CASSRQGGTDTQYF. The rearrangement joins TRBV2 to TRBJ2-3, with 9 bases that match TRBD1. There are 14 residues in the CDR3. Germline CDR1 reads SNHLY; CDR2 reads FYNNEI. Trimming cost V 5 bases and J 3 bases; bases outside gene matches: 3.